This T cell receptor beta chain was observed in a study of T cell responses to AZD1222 COVID-19 vaccine. Turning to this clone: Its antigen is not known.

Findings and caveats of the study: Two AZD1222 administrations were followed by greater Spike-specific TCR breadth and depth. The sample set comprised mostly white British donors with more females, and clonal diversity was possibly underestimated. The study identified only six AZD1222 recipients as seropositive at baseline.

The protocol was immunoSEQ multiplex PCR, while the TCRdb copy is restricted to in-frame clones and leaves out a portion. The sample gives 180,000 or so clones, roughly nine tenths of which show up once; 1.5% to 2% is in the top ten. Germline-derived CDR1 and CDR2 are MDHEN and SYDVKM. The germline V and J ends were trimmed by 4 bases and 5 bases, with 8 bases remaining between them. This CDR3 contains 12 residues. This specimen consisted of peripheral blood, obtained on day 0 of AZD1222 vaccination. This clonotype originated in an adult in good health. V usage is TRBV28 and J usage is TRBJ1-2; no clear D. This CDR3 is CASSSVPYGYTF. The CDR3 DNA follows: TGTGCCAGCAGTTCAGTCCCATATGGCTACACCTTC.